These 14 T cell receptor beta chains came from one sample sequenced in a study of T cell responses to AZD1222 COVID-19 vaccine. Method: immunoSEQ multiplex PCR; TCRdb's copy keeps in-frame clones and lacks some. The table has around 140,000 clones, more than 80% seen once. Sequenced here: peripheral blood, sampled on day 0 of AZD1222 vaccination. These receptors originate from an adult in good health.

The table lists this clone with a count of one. DNA for the CDR3: TGTGCCAGCAGCTTAGACTACACAACCTCAGAGACCCAGTACTTC. Translating gives CASSLDYTTSETQYF. The chain combines TRBV7-2 with TRBJ2-5; D call uncertain. V lost 1 base to trimming and J lost 4 bases, with 13 bases between them. Germline V CDR1 and CDR2: SGHTA, FQGNSA. The CDR3 has 15 residues.

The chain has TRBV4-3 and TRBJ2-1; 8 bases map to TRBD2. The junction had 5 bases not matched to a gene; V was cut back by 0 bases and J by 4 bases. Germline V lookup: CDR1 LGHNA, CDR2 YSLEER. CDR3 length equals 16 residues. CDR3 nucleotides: TGCGCCAGCAGCCAAGAAGGGGTAGCGGGGTACAATGAGCAGTTCTTC. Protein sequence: CASSQEGVAGYNEQFF.

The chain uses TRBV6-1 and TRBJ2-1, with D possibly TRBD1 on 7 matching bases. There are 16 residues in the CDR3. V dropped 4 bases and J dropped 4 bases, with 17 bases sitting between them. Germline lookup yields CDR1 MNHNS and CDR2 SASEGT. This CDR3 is CASSADDREAYNEQFF. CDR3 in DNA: TGTGCCAGCAGTGCCGACGACAGGGAGGCGTACAATGAGCAGTTCTTC.

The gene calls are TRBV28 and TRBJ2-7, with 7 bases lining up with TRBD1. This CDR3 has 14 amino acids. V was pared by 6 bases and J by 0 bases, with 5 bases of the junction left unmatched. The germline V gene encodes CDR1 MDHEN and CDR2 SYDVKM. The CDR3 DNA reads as TGTGCCAGCAGACCGACAGGGAGCTCCTACGAGCAGTACTTC. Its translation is CASRPTGSSYEQYF.

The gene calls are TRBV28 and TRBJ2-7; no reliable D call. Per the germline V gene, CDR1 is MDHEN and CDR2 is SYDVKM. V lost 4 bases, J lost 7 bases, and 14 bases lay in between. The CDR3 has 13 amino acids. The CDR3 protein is CASSSLRTSEQYF. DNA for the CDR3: TGTGCCAGCAGTTCCCTGCGAACGTCGGAGCAGTACTTC. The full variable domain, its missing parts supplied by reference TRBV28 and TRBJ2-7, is DVKVTQSSRYLVKRTGEKVFLECVQDMDHENMFWYRQDPGLGLRLIYFSYDVKMKEKGDIPEGYSVSREKKERFSLILESASTNQTSMYLCASSSLRTSEQYFGPGTRLTVT.

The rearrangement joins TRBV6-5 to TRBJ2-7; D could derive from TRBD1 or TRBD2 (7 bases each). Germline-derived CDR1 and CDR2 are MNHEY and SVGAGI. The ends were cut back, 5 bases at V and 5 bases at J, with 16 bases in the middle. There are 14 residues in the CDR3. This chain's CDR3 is CASSTPGGGHEQYF. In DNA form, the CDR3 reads TGTGCCAGCAGTACGCCAGGGGGGGGCCACGAGCAGTACTTC.

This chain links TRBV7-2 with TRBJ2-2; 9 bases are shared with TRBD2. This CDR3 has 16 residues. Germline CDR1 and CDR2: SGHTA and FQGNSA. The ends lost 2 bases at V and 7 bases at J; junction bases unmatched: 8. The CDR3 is CASSLKSGGLVGELFF. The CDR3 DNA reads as TGTGCCAGCAGCTTAAAGAGCGGGGGGCTCGTCGGGGAGCTGTTTTTT.

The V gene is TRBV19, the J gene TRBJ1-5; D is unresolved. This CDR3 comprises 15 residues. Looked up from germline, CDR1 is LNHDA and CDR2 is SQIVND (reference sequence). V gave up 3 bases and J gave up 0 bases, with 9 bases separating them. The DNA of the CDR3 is TGTGCCAGTAGTATTATCGCTATTAGCAATCAGCCCCAGCATTTT. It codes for CASSIIAISNQPQHF.

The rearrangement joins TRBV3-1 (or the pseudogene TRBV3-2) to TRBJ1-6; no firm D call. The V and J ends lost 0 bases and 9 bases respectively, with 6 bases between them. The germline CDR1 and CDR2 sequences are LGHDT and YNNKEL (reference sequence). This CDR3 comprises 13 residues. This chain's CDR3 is CASSQDRGSPLHF. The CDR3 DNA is TGTGCCAGCAGCCAAGATCGGGGTTCACCCCTCCACTTT.

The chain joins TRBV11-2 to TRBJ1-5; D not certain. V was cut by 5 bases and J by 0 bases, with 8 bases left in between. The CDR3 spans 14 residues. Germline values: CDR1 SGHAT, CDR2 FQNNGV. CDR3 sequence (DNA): TGTGCCAGCAGCCAGCTTAATAGCAATCAGCCCCAGCATTTT. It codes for CASSQLNSNQPQHF.

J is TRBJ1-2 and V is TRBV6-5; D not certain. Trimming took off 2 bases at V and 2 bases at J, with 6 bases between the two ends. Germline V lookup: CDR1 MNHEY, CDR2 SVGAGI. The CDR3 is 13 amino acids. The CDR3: CASSYMGNYGYTF. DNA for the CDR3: TGTGCCAGCAGTTACATGGGAAACTATGGCTACACCTTC.

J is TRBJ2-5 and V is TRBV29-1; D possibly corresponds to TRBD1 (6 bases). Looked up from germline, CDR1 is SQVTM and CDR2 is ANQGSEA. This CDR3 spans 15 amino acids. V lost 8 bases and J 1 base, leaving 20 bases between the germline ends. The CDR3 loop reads CSSGAPGVSQETQYF. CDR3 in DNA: TGCAGCTCAGGAGCCCCAGGGGTCTCCCAAGAGACCCAGTACTTC.

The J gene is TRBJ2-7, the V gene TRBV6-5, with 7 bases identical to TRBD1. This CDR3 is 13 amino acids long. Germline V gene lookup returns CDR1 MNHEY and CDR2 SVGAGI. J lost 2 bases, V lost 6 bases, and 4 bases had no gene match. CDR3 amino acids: CASRETGTYEQYF. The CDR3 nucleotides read TGTGCCAGCAGAGAGACAGGGACCTACGAGCAGTACTTC.

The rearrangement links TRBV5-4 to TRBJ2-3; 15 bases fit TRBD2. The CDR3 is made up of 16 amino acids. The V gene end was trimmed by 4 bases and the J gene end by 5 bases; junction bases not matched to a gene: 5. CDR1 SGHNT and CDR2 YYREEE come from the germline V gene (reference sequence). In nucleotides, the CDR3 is TGTGCCAGCAGCCTTGGACTAGCGGGGGGGCAAGATACGCAGTATTTT. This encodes CASSLGLAGGQDTQYF. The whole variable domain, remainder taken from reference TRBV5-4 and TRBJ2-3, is ETGVTQSPTHLIKTRGQQVTLRCSSQSGHNTVSWYQQALGQGPQFIFQYYREEENGRGNFPPRFSGLQFPNYSSELNVNALELDDSALYLCASSLGLAGGQDTQYFGPGTRLTVL.